The TCR beta chain under discussion was sequenced for a study of patients and donors after allogeneic stem cell transplantation. This clonotype was seen only a few times. CDR1 and CDR2 (germline): DFQATT, SNEGSKA (reference sequence). The CDR3 length is 13 residues. The V end was cut by 6 bases, the J end by 4 bases, with 13 bases between. Each CDR3 protein gets one entry after TCRdb re-called the RT-PCR reads with MiXCR. The sample has hundreds of thousands of distinct CDR3 sequences; 16% are singletons. The rearrangement joins TRBV20-1 to TRBJ2-1, with D unclear. Specimen: blood, either unsorted or a sorted T cell fraction (not recorded which). The TCR was taken from a human donor who was either an allogeneic HSCT recipient or a stem cell or donor lymphocyte infusion donor (not recorded which). It is not recorded whose cells these are; they may come from a transplant donor. The CDR3 region has the DNA TGCAGTGCCAACGCCGGGTCTTACAATGAGCAGTTCTTC. Protein product: CSANAGSYNEQFF.